This is a list of T cell receptor beta chains from one sample in a study of blood T cell repertoires in COVID-19. TCRdb keeps only in-frame clones here, not all; method: immunoSEQ multiplex PCR. The table records roughly 360,000 clones, more than 70% of them present only once. The source material was PBMCs or T cells enriched from blood (not recorded which). The source of these receptors is a man aged 30 to 45 who had recovered from COVID-19. Each CDR3 is given with its conserved first and last residue. D genes are given only for firm matches. Clone size appears in some rows only: once, few, many, or a class for an expanded clone.

TRBV7-9	TRBJ2-7	14	.	.	CASSLFNSHYEQYF
TRBV5-1	TRBJ2-7	16	few	TRBD2	CASSLAYGGGSSEQYF
TRBV19	TRBJ2-3	15	.	.	CASSSSGANTDTQYF
TRBV3-1/TRBV3-2	TRBJ1-5	15	.	.	CASSQDTTTNQPQHF
TRBV6-5	TRBJ1-2	12	.	TRBD1	CASRNRDSLRAF
TRBV15	TRBJ1-4	13	.	TRBD1	CATSADRVGKLFF
TRBV2	TRBJ2-5	13	.	.	CASSGGDQETQYF
TRBV7-6	TRBJ2-1	19	once	TRBD2	CASSLPTSGGASSYNEQFF
TRBV11-2	TRBJ1-5	14	few	.	CASSLFGSNQPQHF
TRBV4-2	TRBJ1-2	15	.	TRBD1	CASSPSTGEFYGYTF
TRBV27	TRBJ2-7	14	.	TRBD1	CASCLAGGWDEQYF
TRBV19	TRBJ2-2	14	.	.	CASRGGANTGELFF
TRBV2	TRBJ1-4	15	.	TRBD1	CASSLDREANEKLFF
TRBV3-1/TRBV3-2	TRBJ2-7	15	.	.	CASSQGAGVNYEQYF
TRBV6-5	TRBJ1-6	15	.	.	CASKRPMAGDSPLHF
TRBV5-1	TRBJ2-1	14	.	.	CASSSLSVYNEQFF
TRBV6-5	TRBJ2-7	14	.	TRBD2	CASGLTSGETEQYF
TRBV30	TRBJ1-2	13	.	.	CAWSSQGGYGYTF
TRBV7-9	TRBJ1-4	15	.	.	CASSLEWQIDEKLFF
TRBV13	TRBJ2-7	17	.	.	CASSLGRSGTVSYEQYF
TRBV10-1	TRBJ2-7	13	few	.	CASSVGGADEQYF
TRBV6-5	TRBJ1-2	12	once	.	CASSYSEDGYTF
TRBV6-5	TRBJ1-2	10	.	.	CATGNGGYTF
TRBV14	TRBJ2-1	17	.	TRBD2	CASSQDVTSGGHNEQFF
TRBV6-1	TRBJ1-5	15	few	.	CASSEIGEGGQPQHF
TRBV10-2	TRBJ1-1	16	.	.	CASSESLQGWGTEAFF
TRBV6-5	TRBJ2-7	14	.	TRBD1	CASIARTGEYEQYF
TRBV18	TRBJ1-3	15	.	.	CASSAGIHSGNTIYF
TRBV6-5	TRBJ2-3	15	.	.	CASRSHWASTDTQYF
TRBV20-1	TRBJ2-1	18	.	TRBD2	CSASEPSGGAVPYNEQFF
TRBV4-1	TRBJ1-3	17	once	TRBD1	CASSQEGTGDSGNTIYF
TRBV10-1	TRBJ1-4	15	.	TRBD1	CASSQRQGRNEKLFF
TRBV10-1	TRBJ1-5	13	.	TRBD1	CAIAGTGVQPQHF
TRBV6-2/TRBV6-3	TRBJ1-5	17	.	TRBD1	CASSSRPTGARNQPQHF
TRBV29-1	TRBJ2-7	13	.	TRBD1	CSVEGTGGYEQYF
TRBV7-2	TRBJ2-7	14	.	TRBD1	CASSSTGGLYEQYF
TRBV19	TRBJ1-1	15	.	TRBD1	CASRFTGTVNTEAFF
TRBV7-9	TRBJ1-2	15	.	TRBD1	CASSPRTGGGDGYTF
TRBV12-5	TRBJ1-5	15	.	.	CASEAGYLSNQPQHF
TRBV29-1	TRBJ1-1	14	.	TRBD1	CSVQGQEVNTEAFF
TRBV7-9	TRBJ1-1	14	.	.	CASRKGHPNTEAFF
TRBV19	TRBJ1-1	13	.	TRBD1	CASSNRGNTEAFF
TRBV20-1	TRBJ2-4	14	.	TRBD1	CSASDIQGAHIQYF
TRBV12-3/TRBV12-4	TRBJ2-7	13	once	TRBD1	CASSRDRGNEQYF
TRBV4-1	TRBJ2-4	16	.	TRBD2	CASSQGRAGSKNIQYF
TRBV19	TRBJ2-1	14	.	TRBD1	CASMRGRNYNEQFF
TRBV7-8	TRBJ2-3	17	once	TRBD2	CASSPPGLAGGTDTQYF
TRBV19	TRBJ1-5	14	once	TRBD1	CASSTTGGNQPQHF
TRBV7-3	TRBJ1-2	15	.	.	CASSLGGEGGNGYTF
TRBV5-1	TRBJ1-2	16	.	TRBD1	CASSLARAGGPYGYTF
TRBV9	TRBJ2-2	16	.	TRBD2	CASSVQAGVVPGELFF
TRBV9	TRBJ1-1	13	.	.	CASSEGFGSEAFF
TRBV29-1	TRBJ2-3	13	.	.	CSVGERYTDTQYF
TRBV18	TRBJ1-6	15	.	TRBD1	CASSPSQGAGSPLHF
TRBV18	TRBJ2-7	13	.	.	CASSPGQSYEQYF
TRBV25-1	TRBJ1-1	13	few	.	CASSEGRNTEAFF
TRBV6-4	TRBJ1-2	13	once	.	CASSRDGVGGYTF
TRBV10-3	TRBJ2-7	15	.	.	CAISEMGAPDYEQYF
TRBV18	TRBJ2-2	16	.	TRBD1	CASSPPGTGAAGELFF